These 12 T cell receptor beta chains share one sample of origin, sequenced in a study of early T cells in non-severe SARS-CoV-2 infection. TCRdb passed the 5' RACE reads through MiXCR, listing each CDR3 protein once. This sample has 50,000 to 65,000 distinct CDR3 sequences; 20% to 25% occur once, and the top ten carry 16%. Specimen: whole blood, collected at baseline. The receptor set was obtained from an adult who was a healthcare worker with PCR-confirmed SARS-CoV-2 infection or an uninfected control (not recorded which).

The chain links TRBV18 to TRBJ2-5; no clear D. Trimming took off 2 bases at V and 0 bases at J, with 1 base between the two ends. The CDR3 contains 12 residues. Germline V gene sequence: CDR1 KGHSH, CDR2 LQKENI. This chain's CDR3 is CASSPDQETQYF. CDR3 coding DNA: TGTGCCAGCTCACCAGACCAAGAGACCCAGTACTTC. The variable domain in full, with the rest retrieved from reference TRBV18 and TRBJ2-5, is NAGVMQNPRHLVRRRGQEARLRCSPMKGHSHVYWYRQLPEEGLKFMVYLQKENIIDESGMPKERFSAEFPKEGPSILRIQQVVRGDSAAYFCASSPDQETQYFGPGTRLLVL.

This clonotype is a singleton in its sample. The genes are TRBV11-2 and TRBJ2-5, with D possibly TRBD2 on 6 matching bases. CDR3 length equals 17 residues. Trimming removed 2 bases from V and 2 bases from J, with 18 bases in between. Germline CDR1 reads SGHAT; CDR2 reads FQNNGV. The CDR3 DNA sequence: TGTGCCAGCAGCTTATGGGGGTCACTGGGACTGCAAGAGACCCAGTACTTC. As protein: CASSLWGSLGLQETQYF. The full variable domain, with the rest looked up from reference TRBV11-2 and TRBJ2-5, is EAGVAQSPRYKIIEKRQSVAFWCNPISGHATLYWYQQILGQGPKLLIQFQNNGVVDDSQLPKDRFSAERLKGVDSTLKIQPAKLEDSAVYLCASSLWGSLGLQETQYFGPGTRLLVL.

The V and J genes are TRBV12-3 or TRBV12-4 and TRBJ1-1; 7 nucleotides match TRBD1. The CDR3 consists of 14 residues. After removal of 6 bases from V and 5 bases from J, the junction contained 9 bases not matched to a gene. The CDR3 DNA reads TGTGCCAGCAGCCCCGCAGGGGGGGTGACTGAAGCTTTCTTT. Its protein product is CASSPAGGVTEAFF.

The CDR3 spells CASSLVGSGSYNEQFF. DNA for the CDR3: TGTGCCAGCAGCTTAGTAGGCAGCGGCTCCTACAATGAGCAGTTCTTC. The rearrangement joins TRBV11-2 to TRBJ2-1; D is perhaps TRBD2 (5 bases). Trimming cost V 1 base and J 0 bases, with 10 bases left between them. The germline gives CDR1 SGHAT, CDR2 FQNNGV. This CDR3 is 16 amino acids long.

The chain employs TRBV5-1 and TRBJ2-7, with 9 bases fitting TRBD1. The trim removed 0 bases at V and 2 bases at J, leaving 3 bases unmatched. The CDR3 contains 15 residues. Germline V gene sequence: CDR1 SGHRS, CDR2 YFSETQ. CDR3 DNA sequence: TGCGCCAGCAGCTTGGGGGGACAGGGCACCTACGAGCAGTACTTC. This gives the protein CASSLGGQGTYEQYF.

V usage is TRBV30 and J usage is TRBJ1-1; a weak D match, TRBD1 (6 bases). CDR3 length equals 15 residues. From germline, CDR1 is GTSNPN and CDR2 SVGIG (reference sequence). The V end lost 0 bases, the J end lost 8 bases, and 19 bases lay between the germline ends. The CDR3 sequence: CAWSVQWQGRREAFF. As DNA, the CDR3 is TGTGCCTGGAGTGTACAATGGCAGGGGCGTAGGGAAGCTTTCTTT.

This rearrangement joins TRBV9 to TRBJ1-2; D is unresolved. The CDR3 consists of 17 residues. The germline V gene has CDR1 SGDLS and CDR2 YYNGEE. Trimming stripped 3 bases from V and 4 bases from J, with 22 bases between. The chain's CDR3 is CASSGRGPRGYFYGYTF. In DNA, the CDR3 is TGTGCCAGCAGCGGAAGAGGTCCGCGAGGGTATTTCTATGGCTACACCTTC.

This clonotype was detected a few times. The V call is TRBV30, the J call TRBJ2-1; D might be TRBD2 (6 bases). V lost 0 bases to trimming and J lost 7 bases, with 13 bases between them. The length of the CDR3 is 14 residues. Germline lookup yields CDR1 GTSNPN and CDR2 SVGIG (reference sequence). The CDR3 DNA reads as TGTGCCTGGAGTGTATGGAGGGTTACAAATGAGCAGTTCTTC. Protein sequence: CAWSVWRVTNEQFF.

This clonotype was counted a few times. V and J are TRBV9 and TRBJ2-2; D is perhaps TRBD1 or TRBD2 (6 bases each). The V gene's germline CDR1 is SGDLS and CDR2 YYNGEE. This CDR3 has 13 amino acids. Trimming took 6 bases from V and 3 from J, leaving 9 bases between them. The CDR3 sequence: CASTGADTGELFF. The CDR3 region has the DNA TGTGCCAGCACGGGGGCCGACACCGGGGAGCTGTTTTTT.

J is TRBJ2-3 and V is TRBV7-6; tentative D call: TRBD2 (5 bases). This CDR3 has 14 residues. V was trimmed by 7 bases and J by 5 bases, leaving 16 bases between them. Germline V lookup: CDR1 SGHVS, CDR2 FNYEAQ. The CDR3 is CASNPGHREDTQYF. CDR3 in DNA: TGTGCCAGCAACCCGGGCCATCGGGAAGATACGCAGTATTTT.

V gene TRBV7-7 combines with J gene TRBJ1-1; TRBD1 matches at 8 bases. J gave up 8 bases and V 7 bases, and 9 bases lay outside the gene matches. The germline V gene has CDR1 SSHAT and CDR2 FNYEAQ (reference sequence). The CDR3 has 13 residues. As DNA, the CDR3 is TGTGCCAGCAACTTCCAGGGGGCAGCGGAAGCTTTCTTT. Protein: CASNFQGAAEAFF.

A few counts support this clonotype. The chain joins TRBV7-9 to TRBJ1-4; D not certain. V gave up 6 bases and J gave up 2 bases, with 13 bases separating them. The CDR3 is 15 residues long. Germline CDR1 and CDR2: SEHNR and FQNEAQ (reference sequence). The CDR3 here is CASSFTRSTNEKLFF. Here the CDR3 DNA reads TGTGCCAGCAGTTTCACCCGTAGCACTAATGAAAAACTGTTTTTT.